This TCR beta chain is drawn from a study of cytotoxic CD8 clonotypes in ibrutinib-treated CLL (dated by TCRdb to the early 2020s). For the wider study: The cohort had ten to twelve relapsed/refractory and approximately 15 treatment-naive patients; approximately 17 were IGHV unmutated. Partial responses were observed in approximately 24 patients and complete responses in 2; after a median follow-up of around 68 months, remission was maintained in around 14 patients and progression was observed in approximately 12. Response samples were obtained after a median of approximately twelve months of treatment, with a range of about 6 to 36 months. On average, each sample yielded some 250,000 productive templates and tens of thousands of productive rearrangements. Longitudinal samples were obtainable from about 30% of the roughly 90 participants in the trial. Cryopreserved peripheral blood mononuclear cells were obtained prior to treatment, at the time of response, and at either disease progression or sustained remission. Patients were still on ibrutinib when every remission and progressive disease sample was collected.

This clone was observed a handful of times. The antigen it binds to is not known. One base away there is no much larger clone; base qualities are not given. For TCR beta library preparation, roughly 2 micrograms of genomic DNA were extracted from the cryopreserved PBMCs. High-throughput TCR beta sequencing was performed on longitudinal blood samples from CLL patients receiving ibrutinib monotherapy. The patients took part in an open-label, single-center phase 2 trial of ibrutinib monotherapy. From the germline V gene, CDR1 is KGHSH and CDR2 is LQKENI. The CDR3 sequence holds 15 residues, the cysteine and phenylalanine included. The retained sequence is limited to the CDR3, 45 bases, with the frame set at the first base. The germline V and J ends show losses of 5 bases and 3 bases respectively, and no gene match explains 4 bases of the junction. The investigation overall reported the following: Sustained-remission and progressing patients did not have matched sampling times, and lymph node repertoires were not examined. An increase in clonality was observed at ibrutinib response, with clonality remaining stable during sustained remission and falling back toward baseline at progression. Public clonotypes were rare and either contracted or stayed stable during treatment, and the rise in clonality at ibrutinib response reflected the expansion of private clonotypes. Baseline clonality was found to be higher than that of age-matched healthy donors and was strongly correlated with circulating CD8+ T-cell counts.

Each clonotype received, on average, around 10x coverage in deep resolution sequencing performed on a MiSeq, where the target depth lay between 1 in 1 million and 1 in 200,000 T cells. The immunoSEQ hsTCRB Kit was used to generate TCR beta libraries. In the paper's pipeline: Data were analyzed with ImmunoSEQ Data Assistant and ImmunoSEQ Analyzer, with V, D and J genes assigned per IMGT definitions. Clonality was computed as one minus normalized Shannon entropy of productive rearrangement frequencies, ranging from 0 to 1. Public clonotype analysis was restricted to overrepresented clonotypes comprising at least 0.05% of each patient's repertoire. Some 14 age-matched healthy donor repertoires from immuneACCESS served as clonality controls. TCRdb mirrors the immuneACCESS table, restricted to in-frame sequences. Some clones are absent from its copies; in checked studies, under half trace to an unresolved V gene, and the reason for the others is unknown. V and J calls and clone size come straight from that table; D and trimming were deduced from the DNA. The table for this sample lists over 25,000 clones; about 78% of them were counted only once. The ten largest clones represent 51% of the sample.

This clonotype was sampled from a human donor with chronic lymphocytic leukemia. The chain joins TRBV18 to TRBJ1-6; 7 junctional bases match TRBD1. The sample in question was PBMCs, obtained after 36 months of ibrutinib treatment. The DNA sequence is given as TGTGCCAGCTCAACAGGGGCCGTCTATAATTCACCCCTCCACTTT. Its coded protein is CASSTGAVYNSPLHF. Extended through the reference TRBV18 and TRBJ1-6 proteins, this CDR3 yields the full variable domain: NAGVMQNPRHLVRRRGQEARLRCSPMKGHSHVYWYRQLPEEGLKFMVYLQKENIIDESGMPKERFSAEFPKEGPSILRIQQVVRGDSAAYFCASSTGAVYNSPLHFGNGTRLTVT.